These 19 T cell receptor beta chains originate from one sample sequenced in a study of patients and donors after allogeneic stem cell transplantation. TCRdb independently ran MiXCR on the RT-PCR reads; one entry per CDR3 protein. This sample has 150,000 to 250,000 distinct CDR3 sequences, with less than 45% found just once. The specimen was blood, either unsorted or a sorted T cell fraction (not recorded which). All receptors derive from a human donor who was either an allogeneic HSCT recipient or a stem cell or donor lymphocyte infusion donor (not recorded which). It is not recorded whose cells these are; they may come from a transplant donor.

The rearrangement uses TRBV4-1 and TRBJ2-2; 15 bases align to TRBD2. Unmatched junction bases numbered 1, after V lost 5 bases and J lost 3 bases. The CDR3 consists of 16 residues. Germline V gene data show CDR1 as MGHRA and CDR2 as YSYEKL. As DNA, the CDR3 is TGCGCCAGCAGCGGACTAGCGGGAGGGGACACCGGGGAGCTGTTTTTT. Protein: CASSGLAGGDTGELFF.

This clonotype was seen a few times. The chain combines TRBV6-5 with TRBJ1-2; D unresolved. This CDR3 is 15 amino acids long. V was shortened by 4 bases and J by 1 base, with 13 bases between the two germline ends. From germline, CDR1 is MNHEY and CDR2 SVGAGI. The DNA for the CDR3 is TGTGCCAGCAGTTCCATACCCACTAGTAACTATGGCTACACCTTC. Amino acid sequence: CASSSIPTSNYGYTF.

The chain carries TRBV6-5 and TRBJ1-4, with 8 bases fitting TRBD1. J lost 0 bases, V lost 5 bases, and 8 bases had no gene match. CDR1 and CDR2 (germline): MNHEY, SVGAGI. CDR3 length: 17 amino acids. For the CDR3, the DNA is TGTGCCAGCAGTCCCGGGACAGGAGTTCCAACTAATGAAAAACTGTTTTTT. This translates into CASSPGTGVPTNEKLFF.

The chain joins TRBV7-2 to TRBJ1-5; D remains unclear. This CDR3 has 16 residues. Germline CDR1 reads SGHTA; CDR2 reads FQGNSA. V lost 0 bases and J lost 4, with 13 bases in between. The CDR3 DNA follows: TGTGCCAGCAGCTTAGCGGGTCCCAGCCGGAATCAGCCCCAGCATTTT. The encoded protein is CASSLAGPSRNQPQHF.

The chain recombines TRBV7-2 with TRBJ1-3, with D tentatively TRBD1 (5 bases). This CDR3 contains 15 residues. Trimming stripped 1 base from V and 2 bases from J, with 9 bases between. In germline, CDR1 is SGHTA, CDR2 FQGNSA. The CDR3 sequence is CASSLVAGAGNTIYF. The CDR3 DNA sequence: TGTGCCAGCAGCTTAGTCGCGGGGGCTGGAAACACCATATATTTT.

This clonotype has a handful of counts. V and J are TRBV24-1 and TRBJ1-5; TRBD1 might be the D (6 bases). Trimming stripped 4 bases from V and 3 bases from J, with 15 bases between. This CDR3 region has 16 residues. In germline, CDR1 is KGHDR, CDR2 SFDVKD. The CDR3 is CATSEPGAGHNQPQHF. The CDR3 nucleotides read TGTGCCACCAGTGAACCGGGAGCGGGACACAATCAGCCCCAGCATTTT.

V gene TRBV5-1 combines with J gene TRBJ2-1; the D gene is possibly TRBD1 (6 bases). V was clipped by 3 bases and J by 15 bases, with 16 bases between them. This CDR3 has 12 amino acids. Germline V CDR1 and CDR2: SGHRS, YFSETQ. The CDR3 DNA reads TGCGCCAGCAGCTCGTTTACAGGGATCTGGTTCTTC. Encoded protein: CASSSFTGIWFF. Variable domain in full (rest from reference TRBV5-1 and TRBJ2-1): KAGVTQTPRYLIKTRGQQVTLSCSPISGHRSVSWYQQTPGQGLQFLFEYFSETQRNKGNFPGRFSGRQFSNSRSEMNVSTLELGDSALYLCASSSFTGIWFFGPGTRLTVL.

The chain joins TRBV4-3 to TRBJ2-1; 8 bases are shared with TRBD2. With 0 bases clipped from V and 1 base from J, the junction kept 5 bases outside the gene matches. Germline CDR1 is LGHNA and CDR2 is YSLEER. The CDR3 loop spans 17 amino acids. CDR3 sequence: CASSQEVGGRSYNEQFF. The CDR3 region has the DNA TGCGCCAGCAGCCAAGAAGTTGGCGGGAGGTCCTACAATGAGCAGTTCTTC.

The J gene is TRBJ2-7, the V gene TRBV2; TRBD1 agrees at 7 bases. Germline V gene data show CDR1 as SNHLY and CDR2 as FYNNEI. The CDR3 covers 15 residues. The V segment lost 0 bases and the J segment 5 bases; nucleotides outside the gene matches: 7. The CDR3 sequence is CASSEARIGQDEQYF. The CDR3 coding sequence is TGTGCCAGCAGTGAAGCTCGGATTGGACAGGACGAGCAGTACTTC.

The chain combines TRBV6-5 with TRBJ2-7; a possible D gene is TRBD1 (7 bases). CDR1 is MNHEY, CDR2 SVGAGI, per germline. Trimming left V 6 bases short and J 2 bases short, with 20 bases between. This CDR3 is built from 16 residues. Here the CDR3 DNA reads TGTGCCAGCAGCCAGGGGGGACAGCCCCTTCCCTACGAGCAGTACTTC. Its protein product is CASSQGGQPLPYEQYF.

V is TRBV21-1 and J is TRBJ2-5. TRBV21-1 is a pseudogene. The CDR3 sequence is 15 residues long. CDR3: CASSKGPYQSETQYF. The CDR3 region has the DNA TGTGCCAGCAGCAAAGGACCCTACCAGAGCGAGACCCAGTACTTC.

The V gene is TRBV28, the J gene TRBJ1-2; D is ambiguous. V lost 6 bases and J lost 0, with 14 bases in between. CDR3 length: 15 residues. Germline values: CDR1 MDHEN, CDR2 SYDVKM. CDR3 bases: TGTGCCAGCAGCCCACAAGACGGGGCTAACTATGGCTACACCTTC. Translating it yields CASSPQDGANYGYTF.

The CDR3 nucleotides are TGTGCCAGCAGCTCGACAATCCGTACTAACTATGGCTACACCTTC. Translating it yields CASSSTIRTNYGYTF. The V call is TRBV7-3, the J call TRBJ1-2, with D uncertain. Per the germline V gene, CDR1 is SGHTA and CDR2 is FQGTGA. CDR3 length: 15 amino acids. Trimming took off 4 bases at V and 0 bases at J, with 12 bases between the two ends.

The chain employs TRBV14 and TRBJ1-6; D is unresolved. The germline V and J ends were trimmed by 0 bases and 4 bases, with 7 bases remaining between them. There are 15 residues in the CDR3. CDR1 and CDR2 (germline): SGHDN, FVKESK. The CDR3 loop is CASSQDGSYNSPLHF. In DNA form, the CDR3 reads TGTGCCAGCAGCCAAGATGGAAGTTATAATTCACCCCTCCACTTT.

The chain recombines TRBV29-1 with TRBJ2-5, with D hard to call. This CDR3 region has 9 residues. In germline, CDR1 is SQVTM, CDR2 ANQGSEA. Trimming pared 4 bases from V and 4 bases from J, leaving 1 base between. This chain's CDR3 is CSVGETQYF. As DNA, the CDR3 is TGCAGCGTTGGAGAGACCCAGTACTTC.

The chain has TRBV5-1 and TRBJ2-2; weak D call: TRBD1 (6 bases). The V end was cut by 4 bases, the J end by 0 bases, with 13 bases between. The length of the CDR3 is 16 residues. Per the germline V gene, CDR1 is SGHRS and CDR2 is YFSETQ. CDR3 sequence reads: CASSITGKANTGELFF. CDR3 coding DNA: TGCGCCAGCAGCATTACAGGGAAGGCGAACACCGGGGAGCTGTTTTTT. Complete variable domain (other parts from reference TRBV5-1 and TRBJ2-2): KAGVTQTPRYLIKTRGQQVTLSCSPISGHRSVSWYQQTPGQGLQFLFEYFSETQRNKGNFPGRFSGRQFSNSRSEMNVSTLELGDSALYLCASSITGKANTGELFFGEGSRLTVL.

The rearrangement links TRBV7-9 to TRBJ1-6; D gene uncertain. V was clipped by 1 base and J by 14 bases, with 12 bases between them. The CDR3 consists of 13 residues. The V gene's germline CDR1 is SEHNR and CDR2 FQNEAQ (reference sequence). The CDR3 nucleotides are TGTGCCAGCAGCTTAGAGGACCGGGCTACCCTCCACTTT. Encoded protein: CASSLEDRATLHF.

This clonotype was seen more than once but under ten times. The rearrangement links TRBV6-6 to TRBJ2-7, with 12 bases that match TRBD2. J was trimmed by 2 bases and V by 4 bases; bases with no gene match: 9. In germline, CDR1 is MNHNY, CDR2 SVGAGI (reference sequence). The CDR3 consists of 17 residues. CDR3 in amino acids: CASSSYNRLAGAYEQYF. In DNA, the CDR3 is TGTGCCAGCAGTTCGTATAACAGACTAGCGGGAGCCTACGAGCAGTACTTC.

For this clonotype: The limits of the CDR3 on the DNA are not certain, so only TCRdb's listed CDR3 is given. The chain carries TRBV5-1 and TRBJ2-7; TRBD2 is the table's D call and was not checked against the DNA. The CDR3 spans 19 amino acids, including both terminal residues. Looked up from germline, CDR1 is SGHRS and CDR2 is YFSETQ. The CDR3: CASSFGPGLAGERAYEQYF.